This T cell receptor (beta chain) was found in a study of blood T cell repertoires in COVID-19. The CDR3 runs to 14 residues. The ends were cut back, 6 bases at V and 9 bases at J, with 20 bases in the middle. CDR1 is MDHEN and CDR2 is SYDVKM in the germline V gene. This clone was seen a few times. Participant age was roughly 18 to 90 years, and participants resided in fewer than 30 US areas. Here immunoSEQ multiplex PCR was the method, and the copy in TCRdb shows in-frame clones only, minus some. Of around 270,000 clones in the sample, 80% to 90% were seen once. The clonotype comes from a woman in her 30s who had recovered from COVID-19. The sequenced sample was PBMCs or T cells enriched from blood (not recorded which). The chain has TRBV28 and TRBJ1-2, with TRBD1 as a possible D gene (5 bases). The CDR3 DNA is TGTGCCAGCAGGGGACTCTGGACCGCCTCAAGCTACACCTTC. It translates to CASRGLWTASSYTF.